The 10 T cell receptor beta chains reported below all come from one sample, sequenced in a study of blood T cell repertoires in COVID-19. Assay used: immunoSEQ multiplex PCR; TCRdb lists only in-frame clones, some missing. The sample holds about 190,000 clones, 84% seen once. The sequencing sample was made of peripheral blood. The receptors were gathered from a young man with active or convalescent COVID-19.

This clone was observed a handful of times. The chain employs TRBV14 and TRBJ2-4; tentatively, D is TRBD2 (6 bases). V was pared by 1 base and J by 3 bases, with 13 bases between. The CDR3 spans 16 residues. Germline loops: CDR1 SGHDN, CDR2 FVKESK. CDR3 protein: CASSQATGAGKNIQYF. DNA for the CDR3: TGTGCCAGCAGCCAAGCCACGGGAGCGGGCAAAAACATTCAGTACTTC.

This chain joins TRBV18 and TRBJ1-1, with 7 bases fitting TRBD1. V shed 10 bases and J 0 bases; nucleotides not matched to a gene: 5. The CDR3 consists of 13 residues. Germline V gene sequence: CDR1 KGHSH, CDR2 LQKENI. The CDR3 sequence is CATRDSVNTEAFF. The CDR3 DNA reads TGTGCCACTAGGGACAGTGTGAACACTGAAGCTTTCTTT.

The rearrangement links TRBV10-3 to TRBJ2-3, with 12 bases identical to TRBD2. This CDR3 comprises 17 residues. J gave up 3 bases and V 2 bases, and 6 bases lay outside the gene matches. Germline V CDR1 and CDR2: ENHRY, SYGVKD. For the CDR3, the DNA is TGTGCCATCAGTGAGCCGACTAGCGGGAGAGGAACAGATACGCAGTATTTT. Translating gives CAISEPTSGRGTDTQYF.

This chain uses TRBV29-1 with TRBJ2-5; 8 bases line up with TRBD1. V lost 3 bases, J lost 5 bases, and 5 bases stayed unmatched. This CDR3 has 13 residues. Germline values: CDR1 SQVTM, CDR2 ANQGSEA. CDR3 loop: CSVDTGGGETQYF. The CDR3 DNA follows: TGCAGCGTTGATACAGGGGGTGGGGAGACCCAGTACTTC.

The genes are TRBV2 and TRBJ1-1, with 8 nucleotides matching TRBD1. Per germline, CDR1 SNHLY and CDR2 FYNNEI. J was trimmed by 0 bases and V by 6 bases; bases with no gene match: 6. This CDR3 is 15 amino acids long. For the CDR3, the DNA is TGTGCCAGCAGGGATGACAGGGGTATGAACACTGAAGCTTTCTTT. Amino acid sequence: CASRDDRGMNTEAFF.

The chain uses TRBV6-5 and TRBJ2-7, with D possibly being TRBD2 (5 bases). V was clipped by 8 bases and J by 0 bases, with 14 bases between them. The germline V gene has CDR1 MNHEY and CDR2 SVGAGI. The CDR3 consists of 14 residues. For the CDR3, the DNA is TGTGCCAGCTCTCTTAAGCGGAACTCCTACGAGCAGTACTTC. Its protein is CASSLKRNSYEQYF.

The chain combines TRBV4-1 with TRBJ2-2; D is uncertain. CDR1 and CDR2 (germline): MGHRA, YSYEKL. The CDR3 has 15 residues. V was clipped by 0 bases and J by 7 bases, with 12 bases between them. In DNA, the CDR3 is TGCGCCAGCAGCCAAGATCTGTCGAGAAACGGGGAGCTGTTTTTT. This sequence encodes CASSQDLSRNGELFF.

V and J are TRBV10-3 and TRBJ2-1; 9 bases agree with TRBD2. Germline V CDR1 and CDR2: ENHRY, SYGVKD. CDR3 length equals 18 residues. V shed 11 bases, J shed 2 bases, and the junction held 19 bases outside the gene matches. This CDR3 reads CAAVPGLADRRAYNEQFF. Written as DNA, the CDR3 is TGTGCCGCCGTGCCGGGACTAGCAGACCGACGCGCCTACAATGAGCAGTTCTTC.

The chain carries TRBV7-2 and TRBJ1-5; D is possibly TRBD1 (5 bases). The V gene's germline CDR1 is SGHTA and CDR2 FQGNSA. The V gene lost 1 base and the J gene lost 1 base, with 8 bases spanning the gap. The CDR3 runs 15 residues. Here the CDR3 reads CASSLGTLSNQPQHF. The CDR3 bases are TGTGCCAGCAGCTTAGGGACACTAAGCAATCAGCCCCAGCATTTT.

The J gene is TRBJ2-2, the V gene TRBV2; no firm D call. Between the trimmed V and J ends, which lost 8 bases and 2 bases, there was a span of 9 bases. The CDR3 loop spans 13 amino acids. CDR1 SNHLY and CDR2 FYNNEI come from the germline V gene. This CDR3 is CASSGGNTGELFF. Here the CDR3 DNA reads TGTGCCAGCTCTGGCGGTAACACCGGGGAGCTGTTTTTT.